One and the same sample provided the 6 T cell receptor beta chains below, sequenced in a study of T cells in Graves' hyperthyroidism and ophthalmopathy (dated by TCRdb to between 2018 and 2021). Receptor libraries were prepared by multiplex PCR. Instrument used: Illumina HiSeq 2000. The TCR beta CDR3 regions were amplified from RNA transcripts. For the first round of RT-PCR on the TCR CDR3, the HTBI primer set was used together with the Qiagen OneStep RT-PCR kit. TCRdb applied fastp at Q25 and MiXCR to the public reads, then kept only in-frame beta chains. Here each entry gathers all rows of one CDR3 protein and keeps the most common genes and DNA. The sample has about 550,000 distinct CDR3 sequences on record, less than 25% of them singletons. The ten most abundant clones make up about 30% of the sample. Material: blood. The receptors stem from a young man with Graves' hyperthyroidism.

This clonotype occurred many times. The rearrangement joins TRBV27 to TRBJ2-5; D might be TRBD1 or TRBD2, each matching 6 bases. With 6 bases removed from V and 9 bases from J, the gap between germline ends came to 17 bases. CDR1 is MNHEY, CDR2 SMNVEV, per germline (reference sequence). The CDR3 consists of 13 residues. The CDR3 spells CASRRGAGSPQYF. The CDR3 DNA sequence: TGTGCCAGCAGGAGGGGGGCAGGGAGCCCCCAGTACTTC.

The genes are TRBV12-3 or TRBV12-4 and TRBJ2-5; possible D gene TRBD2, 5 bases. Trimming pared 5 bases from V and 3 bases from J, leaving 16 bases between. The CDR3 is 15 amino acids. The CDR3 DNA is TGTGCCAGCAGTCCGTCGCTTCACGGGAAAGAGACCCAGTACTTC. Translating gives CASSPSLHGKETQYF.

This clonotype was recorded many times. V is TRBV19 and J is TRBJ2-7; no firm D call. V was pared by 8 bases and J by 0 bases, with 8 bases between. Per germline, CDR1 LNHDA and CDR2 SQIVND (reference sequence). This CDR3 has 12 amino acids. The CDR3 bases are TGTGCCAGTGGCCATGGCTCCTACGAGCAGTACTTC. Protein sequence: CASGHGSYEQYF.

The chain links TRBV10-1 to TRBJ2-3; no clear D. CDR1 and CDR2 (germline): WNHNN, SYGVQD (reference sequence). Trimming cost V 3 bases and J 4 bases, with 8 bases left between them. This CDR3 region has 13 residues. Here the CDR3 DNA reads TGCGCCAGCAGTGATGGGCACTCAGATACGCAGTATTTT. Translated, it gives CASSDGHSDTQYF.

The sample holds many counts of this clonotype. The chain employs TRBV7-9 and TRBJ1-1; 7 nucleotides line up with TRBD1. The CDR3 is 15 amino acids. The germline V gene encodes CDR1 SEHNR and CDR2 FQNEAQ (reference sequence). After removal of 5 bases from V and 4 bases from J, the junction contained 10 bases not matched to a gene. CDR3 protein: CASSQGGRTGTEAFF. CDR3 nucleotides: TGTGCCAGCAGCCAAGGGGGGAGGACAGGCACTGAAGCTTTCTTT.

Many counts were recorded for this clonotype. V is TRBV12-3 or TRBV12-4 and J is TRBJ2-5; no reliable D call. The germline V and J ends were trimmed by 6 bases and 1 base, with 6 bases remaining between them. The CDR3 sequence is 12 residues long. Written as DNA, the CDR3 is TGTGCCAGCAGGGTCCTCCAAGAGACCCAGTACTTC. Its translation: CASRVLQETQYF.